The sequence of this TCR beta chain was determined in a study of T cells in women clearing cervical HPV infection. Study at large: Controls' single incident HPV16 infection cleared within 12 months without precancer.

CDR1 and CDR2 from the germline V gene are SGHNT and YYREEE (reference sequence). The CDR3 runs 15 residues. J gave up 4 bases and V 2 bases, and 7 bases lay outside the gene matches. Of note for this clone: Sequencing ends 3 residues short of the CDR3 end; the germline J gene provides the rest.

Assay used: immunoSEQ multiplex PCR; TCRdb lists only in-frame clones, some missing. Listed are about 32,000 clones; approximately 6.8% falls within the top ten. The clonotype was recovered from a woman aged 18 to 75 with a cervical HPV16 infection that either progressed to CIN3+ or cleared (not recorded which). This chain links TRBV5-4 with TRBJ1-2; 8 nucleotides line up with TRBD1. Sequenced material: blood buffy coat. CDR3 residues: CASSFVQGDIYGYTF. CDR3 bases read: TGTGCCAGCAGCTTCGTACAGGGGGACATCTATGGC.